This is a list of T cell receptor beta chains from one sample in a study of CD8 T cells in ankylosing spondylitis. TCRdb reprocessed the 5' RACE reads via MiXCR and lists one record per CDR3 protein. The sample consists of fewer than 550,000 distinct CDR3 sequences, approximately 5.3% of them appearing once. Sequencing was carried out using blood, either unsorted or a sorted T cell fraction (not recorded which). The receptors originated from a male donor with ankylosing spondylitis. CDR3s include the opening cysteine and the closing phenylalanine or tryptophan. D genes are given only for firm matches. Clone size is given as once, few, many, or a class for an expanded clone.

v_gene: TRBV5-1
abundance: many
d_gene: .
j_gene: TRBJ2-1
CDR3nt: TGCGCCAGCAGCCGATCGGGACCCCCCCTGGATGAGCAGTTCTTC
CDR3aa: CASSRSGPPLDEQFF

v_gene: TRBV20-1
abundance: many
d_gene: .
j_gene: TRBJ1-5
CDR3nt: TGCAGTGCTAGAGACCTCCCTGCACTTCAGCCCCAGCATTTT
CDR3aa: CSARDLPALQPQHF

v_gene: TRBV7-9
abundance: many
d_gene: .
j_gene: TRBJ1-4
CDR3nt: TGTGCCAGCAGCTTCGTGGCGCAGGGCGAAAAACTGTTTTTT
CDR3aa: CASSFVAQGEKLFF

v_gene: TRBV4-2
abundance: many
d_gene: .
j_gene: TRBJ1-6
CDR3nt: TGTGCCAGCAGCCAAGAAGATGTCCGGCGTAGCTATAATTCACCCCTCCACTTT
CDR3aa: CASSQEDVRRSYNSPLHF

v_gene: TRBV6-2/TRBV6-3
abundance: few
d_gene: TRBD2
j_gene: TRBJ2-1
CDR3nt: TGTGCCAGCAGGGACGGACTAGCTTTCGATGAGCAGTTCTTC
CDR3aa: CASRDGLAFDEQFF

v_gene: TRBV4-3
abundance: many
d_gene: .
j_gene: TRBJ2-3
CDR3nt: TGCGCCAGCAGCCCCCGAGGGACAGATACGCAGTATTTT
CDR3aa: CASSPRGTDTQYF

v_gene: TRBV5-1
abundance: many
d_gene: .
j_gene: TRBJ2-1
CDR3nt: TGCGCCAGCAGCGTGGTTGCGGGGACCTCCTACAATGAGCAGTTCTTC
CDR3aa: CASSVVAGTSYNEQFF

v_gene: TRBV18
abundance: many
d_gene: .
j_gene: TRBJ2-7
CDR3nt: TGCGCCAGCAGCCCGGACTCCTACGAGCAGTACTTC
CDR3aa: CASSPDSYEQYF

v_gene: TRBV9
abundance: many
d_gene: TRBD2
j_gene: TRBJ2-3
CDR3nt: TGTGCCAGCAGCGTAGGAAGCGGGGCACAGGATACGCAGTATTTT
CDR3aa: CASSVGSGAQDTQYF

v_gene: TRBV16
abundance: few
d_gene: .
j_gene: TRBJ2-1
CDR3nt: TGTGCCAGCAGCCAATTTTTCGCGACGAATGAGCAGTTCTTC
CDR3aa: CASSQFFATNEQFF